The 17 T cell receptor beta chains below all came from one sample that was sequenced in a study of technical replicates of blood from several donors (TCRdb year 2017). Libraries were prepared through the immunoSEQ multiplex PCR assay. TCRdb obtained this table from immuneACCESS and retained in-frame rearrangements with V and J assigned. These tables miss some clones; where compared with another copy, unresolved V genes account for less than half of the shortfall, and the remainder is unexplained. In all, the sample holds approximately 88,000 clones, and roughly 94% of those were seen once. In total, the top ten clones hold about 0.23% of the sample. Material: T cells isolated from PBMCs. These receptors all come from a human donor in good health.

The chain is built from TRBV7-8 and TRBJ2-5, with D possibly TRBD1 on 5 matching bases. Per germline, CDR1 SGHVS and CDR2 FQNEAQ. The ends were cut back, 5 bases at V and 5 bases at J, with 15 bases in the middle. The CDR3 is 14 amino acids. CDR3 nucleotides: TGTGCCAGCAGCCCAAGGGGCCTAAGGGAGACCCAGTACTTC. Translation: CASSPRGLRETQYF.

The rearrangement joins TRBV28 to TRBJ2-2; TRBD2 matches 8 bases. Germline CDR1 is MDHEN and CDR2 is SYDVKM. V gave up 5 bases and J gave up 2 bases; unmatched junction bases: 7. The CDR3 contains 16 residues. CDR3 nucleotide sequence: TGTGCCAGCAGTAACGGGAGGGCCGCTAACACCGGGGAGCTGTTTTTT. Translated, it gives CASSNGRAANTGELFF. Combining the CDR3 with reference TRBV28 and TRBJ2-2 gives the whole variable domain DVKVTQSSRYLVKRTGEKVFLECVQDMDHENMFWYRQDPGLGLRLIYFSYDVKMKEKGDIPEGYSVSREKKERFSLILESASTNQTSMYLCASSNGRAANTGELFFGEGSRLTVL.

V gene TRBV6-1 combines with J gene TRBJ1-1; TRBD1 is a possible D gene (5 bases). Germline V CDR1 and CDR2: MNHNS, SASEGT. The CDR3 is 10 residues long. Trimming stripped 7 bases from V and 7 bases from J, with 7 bases between. The CDR3 nucleotides read TGTGCCAGCATCCAGGGTGAAGCTTTCTTT. Protein: CASIQGEAFF.

The V call is TRBV5-1, the J call TRBJ1-3, with D maybe TRBD1 (6 bases). The CDR3 is 16 residues long. The germline gives CDR1 SGHRS, CDR2 YFSETQ. The ends were cut back, 4 bases at V and 4 bases at J, with 18 bases in the middle. The CDR3 here is CASSPHATTGGNTIYF. The DNA for the CDR3 is TGCGCCAGCAGCCCCCATGCTACGACAGGCGGAAACACCATATATTTT.

The rearrangement joins TRBV7-9 to TRBJ1-6, with a weak D call TRBD1 (6 bases). Trimming took off 5 bases at V and 7 bases at J, with 18 bases between the two ends. Germline CDR1 is SEHNR and CDR2 is FQNEAQ (reference sequence). This CDR3 spans 16 amino acids. The CDR3: CASSPIWTEGNSPLHF. CDR3 nucleotide sequence: TGTGCCAGCAGCCCCATATGGACAGAAGGAAATTCACCCCTCCACTTT.

The chain uses TRBV15 and TRBJ1-2; 8 bases line up with TRBD1. After removal of 2 bases from V and 8 bases from J, the junction contained 4 bases not matched to a gene. The CDR3 is 13 residues long. CDR1 and CDR2 (germline): LNHNV, YYDKDF (reference sequence). In nucleotides, the CDR3 is TGTGCCACCAGCAGAACAGGGGGGGACGGCTACACCTTC. Translating gives CATSRTGGDGYTF.

The chain joins TRBV7-9 to TRBJ2-1; possibly TRBD2 for D (7 bases). This CDR3 is built from 15 residues. CDR1 and CDR2 from the germline V gene are SEHNR and FQNEAQ (reference sequence). Trimming stripped 10 bases from V and 10 bases from J, with 26 bases between. The CDR3 DNA reads as TGTGCCATCCCGGGGGGCAGGGAGGGCATCTGGGAGCAGTTCTTC. Protein: CAIPGGREGIWEQFF.

This CDR3 is CASSQDPGKGYTF. The DNA of the CDR3 is TGCGCCAGCAGCCAAGATCCCGGGAAGGGCTACACCTTC. The rearrangement uses TRBV4-1 and TRBJ1-2; D is undetermined. Germline CDR1 reads MGHRA; CDR2 reads YSYEKL. The CDR3 is 13 residues long. Trimming removed 0 bases at V and 8 bases at J, with 10 bases between.

This rearrangement joins TRBV11-2 to TRBJ1-2; a weak D match, TRBD1 (6 bases). V was trimmed by 1 base and J by 4 bases, leaving 10 bases between them. Looked up from germline, CDR1 is SGHAT and CDR2 is FQNNGV. The CDR3 covers 14 residues. CDR3 sequence reads: CASSLGPRGYGYTF. The CDR3 DNA is TGTGCCAGCAGCTTAGGGCCCAGGGGCTATGGCTACACCTTC.

The chain recombines TRBV6-6 with TRBJ2-2, with a weak D call TRBD2 (6 bases). This CDR3 spans 14 amino acids. The germline gives CDR1 MNHNY, CDR2 SVGAGI (reference sequence). V lost 6 bases to trimming and J lost 9 bases, with 17 bases between them. This CDR3 is CASRVLGGIRELFF. The CDR3, as DNA: TGTGCCAGCAGGGTATTGGGAGGTATCCGGGAGCTGTTTTTT.

The chain is built from TRBV5-1 and TRBJ2-2; TRBD2 might be the D (6 bases). CDR1 and CDR2 (germline): SGHRS, YFSETQ. Trimming took 2 bases from V and 4 from J, leaving 15 bases between them. CDR3 length equals 16 residues. CDR3 in amino acids: CASSFLSGGSTGELFF. For the CDR3, the DNA is TGCGCCAGCAGCTTCTTGTCTGGGGGGAGCACCGGGGAGCTGTTTTTT.

The chain has TRBV28 and TRBJ2-3; possible D gene TRBD2, 7 bases. The V end lost 5 bases, the J end lost 10 bases, and 19 bases lay between the germline ends. Per the germline V gene, CDR1 is MDHEN and CDR2 is SYDVKM. The CDR3 is 14 residues long. CDR3 DNA: TGTGCCAGCAGTCCCGGGACTCCCGGGGGGCCGCAGTATTTT. Protein: CASSPGTPGGPQYF. Filled out from reference TRBV28 and TRBJ2-3, the complete variable domain reads DVKVTQSSRYLVKRTGEKVFLECVQDMDHENMFWYRQDPGLGLRLIYFSYDVKMKEKGDIPEGYSVSREKKERFSLILESASTNQTSMYLCASSPGTPGGPQYFGPGTRLTVL.

The V call is TRBV10-1, the J call TRBJ2-3; 7 bases fit TRBD1. The CDR3 extends over 16 amino acids. The V gene end was trimmed by 2 bases and the J gene end by 1 base; junction bases not matched to a gene: 6. Germline CDR1 reads WNHNN; CDR2 reads SYGVQD (reference sequence). The CDR3 region is CASSEPGQLGTDTQYF. CDR3 DNA sequence: TGCGCCAGCAGTGAGCCGGGACAGTTGGGCACAGATACGCAGTATTTT.

The V gene is TRBV30, the J gene TRBJ2-1; D may be TRBD2 (5 bases). Germline CDR1 GTSNPN, CDR2 SVGIG (reference sequence). This CDR3 has 13 residues. V gave up 0 bases and J gave up 5 bases, with 8 bases separating them. The CDR3 is CAWSVRADNEQFF. DNA of the CDR3: TGTGCCTGGAGTGTACGAGCGGACAATGAGCAGTTCTTC.

The chain employs TRBV11-1 and TRBJ1-1; TRBD1 agrees at 12 bases. The CDR3 extends over 18 amino acids. Per the germline V gene, CDR1 is SGHAT and CDR2 is FQDESV (reference sequence). The V segment lost 5 bases and the J segment 2 bases; nucleotides outside the gene matches: 12. The CDR3 sequence is CASSGQTGTGGYNTEAFF. CDR3 bases: TGTGCCAGCAGCGGACAGACCGGGACAGGGGGCTATAACACTGAAGCTTTCTTT. The complete variable domain, with remaining parts taken from reference TRBV11-1 and TRBJ1-1, reads EAEVAQSPRYKITEKSQAVAFWCDPISGHATLYWYRQILGQGPELLVQFQDESVVDDSQLPKDRFSAERLKGVDSTLKIQPAELGDSAMYLCASSGQTGTGGYNTEAFFGQGTRLTVV.

This clone has only a few counts. The CDR3 coding sequence is TGTGCCTGTAGACCTGGACAGGGAATTTGGACTGAAGCTTTCTTT. This codes for CACRPGQGIWTEAFF. The chain recombines TRBV30 with TRBJ1-1, with 8 positions matching TRBD1. Trimming at V came to 6 bases and at J to 5 bases, leaving 14 bases not matched to a gene. The germline CDR1 and CDR2 sequences are GTSNPN and SVGIG (reference sequence). CDR3 size: 15 residues.

The chain links TRBV5-1 to TRBJ1-1, with a possible D match to TRBD1 (6 bases). The CDR3 has 14 residues. Trimming left V 5 bases short and J 7 bases short, with 18 bases between. The V gene's germline CDR1 is SGHRS and CDR2 YFSETQ. CDR3 nucleotide sequence: TGCGCCAGCAGGGAGGGGGGGCAGGTCAGTGAAGCTTTCTTT. Its protein product is CASREGGQVSEAFF.